Below are 5 T cell receptor beta chains sequenced from a single sample in a study of CD8 T cells in ankylosing spondylitis. TCRdb reprocessed the 5' RACE reads with MiXCR, giving one entry per CDR3 protein. The table shows 350,000 to 400,000 distinct CDR3 sequences, with about 20% occurring only once. What was sequenced was blood, either unsorted or a sorted T cell fraction (not recorded which). The receptors shown here come from a male donor with ankylosing spondylitis or in good health (not recorded which).

The chain couples TRBV4-1 to TRBJ1-1; possible D gene TRBD1, 6 bases. Trimming took 3 bases from V and 0 from J, leaving 11 bases between them. Looked up from germline, CDR1 is MGHRA and CDR2 is YSYEKL. This CDR3 has 15 amino acids. CDR3 loop: CASSHSGQLNTEAFF. The CDR3, as DNA: TGCGCCAGCAGCCATTCCGGACAGCTGAACACTGAAGCTTTCTTT.

This clonotype was detected a few times. The chain couples TRBV20-1 to TRBJ2-7, with TRBD2 as a possible D gene (7 bases). The CDR3 runs to 14 residues. Trimming took off 2 bases at V and 3 bases at J, with 14 bases between the two ends. Per the germline V gene, CDR1 is DFQATT and CDR2 is SNEGSKA (reference sequence). The CDR3 coding sequence is TGCAGTGCTAGACACAGGGACTACCTCTACGAGCAGTACTTC. Encoded protein: CSARHRDYLYEQYF.

V is TRBV20-1 and J is TRBJ2-1; D perhaps matches TRBD2 (5 bases). This CDR3 spans 12 amino acids. V shed 4 bases and J shed 8 bases, with 12 bases lying between them. Per germline, CDR1 DFQATT and CDR2 SNEGSKA (reference sequence). The CDR3 bases are TGCAGTGCTACCCTGACGGAGGATGAGCAGTTCTTC. It translates to CSATLTEDEQFF.

This clonotype was seen a handful of times. This chain uses TRBV6-1 with TRBJ1-1; TRBD1 might be the D (6 bases). Trimming removed 6 bases at V and 6 bases at J, with 17 bases between. CDR1 MNHNS and CDR2 SASEGT come from the germline V gene. The CDR3 sequence is 14 residues long. The CDR3 is CASRPEGGSSEAFF. The DNA of the CDR3 is TGTGCCAGCAGGCCCGAGGGGGGCTCCTCTGAAGCTTTCTTT.

This clonotype was counted only a few times. The chain has TRBV6-1 and TRBJ2-4; D gene uncertain. The CDR3 has 14 residues. Germline V gene sequence: CDR1 MNHNS, CDR2 SASEGT. V gave up 3 bases and J gave up 0 bases, with 6 bases separating them. CDR3 DNA: TGTGCCAGCAGTGAGTGGATAGCCAAAAACATTCAGTACTTC. Its protein is CASSEWIAKNIQYF.